A selection of T cell receptor beta chains follows, all from one sample in a study of T cell responses to AZD1222 COVID-19 vaccine. The protocol was immunoSEQ multiplex PCR, while the TCRdb copy is restricted to in-frame clones and leaves out a portion. The data hold more than 150,000 clones, with around 93% observed a single time. Sequencing was performed on peripheral blood, taken on day 0 of AZD1222 vaccination. These receptors came from an adult in good health. CDR3s include the opening cysteine and the closing phenylalanine or tryptophan. Fields, in order: V gene, clone size, J gene, D gene, CDR3 DNA, CDR3 protein. A D gene is named only where the DNA matches it firmly. The size entry is marked missing in some rows and otherwise reads once, few, many or a size class.

v_call: TRBV2; clone_size: few; j_call: TRBJ2-3; d_call: -; cdr3_nt: TGTGCCAGAAGGGGATTACAGGGACGCACAGATACGCAGTATTTT; cdr3_aa: CARRGLQGRTDTQYF
v_call: TRBV3-1/TRBV3-2; clone_size: once; j_call: TRBJ2-7; d_call: TRBD2; cdr3_nt: TGTGCCAGCAGCCAAGATGCAGGCTGGGCGGGAGCGGAGTACGAGCAGTACTTC; cdr3_aa: CASSQDAGWAGAEYEQYF
v_call: TRBV9; clone_size: -; j_call: TRBJ1-5; d_call: -; cdr3_nt: TGTGCCAGCAGCCCAGAGGGGTTAAATCAGCCCCAGCATTTT; cdr3_aa: CASSPEGLNQPQHF
v_call: TRBV10-3; clone_size: -; j_call: TRBJ1-1; d_call: -; cdr3_nt: TGTGCCATCAGTGAGTCCTGGAACACTGAAGCTTTCTTT; cdr3_aa: CAISESWNTEAFF
v_call: TRBV6-5; clone_size: once; j_call: TRBJ1-5; d_call: -; cdr3_nt: TGTGCCAGCAGCCCCGGGGTAGGACCCAATCAGCCCCAGCATTTT; cdr3_aa: CASSPGVGPNQPQHF
v_call: TRBV9; clone_size: -; j_call: TRBJ2-2; d_call: -; cdr3_nt: TGTGCCAGCAGCGTAGTGTCAGGGAGGAACACCGGGGAGCTGTTTTTT; cdr3_aa: CASSVVSGRNTGELFF
v_call: TRBV7-8; clone_size: -; j_call: TRBJ2-1; d_call: -; cdr3_nt: TGTGCCAGCAGCCCTCCAACAAGTAATGAGCAGTTCTTC; cdr3_aa: CASSPPTSNEQFF
v_call: TRBV18; clone_size: -; j_call: TRBJ2-7; d_call: -; cdr3_nt: TGTGCCAGCTCACCACCGTCGACTAGACCCTACGAGCAGTACTTC; cdr3_aa: CASSPPSTRPYEQYF
v_call: TRBV5-1; clone_size: -; j_call: TRBJ1-1; d_call: -; cdr3_nt: TGCGCCAGCAGCTTACAGGGTGGAACTGAAGCTTTCTTT; cdr3_aa: CASSLQGGTEAFF
v_call: TRBV6-1; clone_size: -; j_call: TRBJ1-6; d_call: -; cdr3_nt: TGTGCCAGCAGTGAAGTCACGGATTATAATTCACCCCTCCACTTT; cdr3_aa: CASSEVTDYNSPLHF
v_call: TRBV7-2; clone_size: -; j_call: TRBJ2-7; d_call: -; cdr3_nt: TGTGCCAGCAGCTCACCGTACGAGCAGTACTTC; cdr3_aa: CASSSPYEQYF
v_call: TRBV28; clone_size: -; j_call: TRBJ2-5; d_call: TRBD1; cdr3_nt: TGTGCCAGCAGTTTAGCCTCCCGGACAGGGGATTTGGCGACCCAGTACTTC; cdr3_aa: CASSLASRTGDLATQYF
v_call: TRBV6-5; clone_size: -; j_call: TRBJ2-7; d_call: -; cdr3_nt: TGTGCCAGCAACAGGGAATTTGGAAACGAGCAGTACTTC; cdr3_aa: CASNREFGNEQYF
v_call: TRBV3-1/TRBV3-2; clone_size: -; j_call: TRBJ1-1; d_call: -; cdr3_nt: TGTGCCAGCAGCCACGGCAGCTTAAACACTGAAGCTTTCTTT; cdr3_aa: CASSHGSLNTEAFF
v_call: TRBV9; clone_size: -; j_call: TRBJ1-2; d_call: -; cdr3_nt: TGTGCCAGCAGCGCCACAGAAAACTATGGCTACACCTTC; cdr3_aa: CASSATENYGYTF
v_call: TRBV29-1; clone_size: -; j_call: TRBJ2-7; d_call: -; cdr3_nt: TGCAGCGTCGAAGCTGGGGGCACCTACCCCGACGAGCAGTACTTC; cdr3_aa: CSVEAGGTYPDEQYF
v_call: TRBV4-3; clone_size: -; j_call: TRBJ1-6; d_call: -; cdr3_nt: TGCGCCAGCAGCCAATCTGGATTCACCCTCCACTTT; cdr3_aa: CASSQSGFTLHF
v_call: TRBV6-6; clone_size: -; j_call: TRBJ2-1; d_call: TRBD1; cdr3_nt: TGTGCCAGCAGCATTACCGGGACAGGGGCCAATGAGCAGTTCTTC; cdr3_aa: CASSITGTGANEQFF
v_call: TRBV3-1/TRBV3-2; clone_size: -; j_call: TRBJ1-5; d_call: TRBD1; cdr3_nt: TGTGCCAGCAGCCAAGGCAGGGGGTTGCAGCCCCAGCATTTT; cdr3_aa: CASSQGRGLQPQHF
v_call: TRBV19; clone_size: -; j_call: TRBJ1-4; d_call: TRBD1; cdr3_nt: TGTGCCAGTAGGTGGACAGGGGGCGCCGGTAATGAAAAACTGTTTTTT; cdr3_aa: CASRWTGGAGNEKLFF
v_call: TRBV2; clone_size: -; j_call: TRBJ1-4; d_call: TRBD1; cdr3_nt: TGTGCCAGCAGTGAGACAGGGTGGGATGAAAAACTGTTTTTT; cdr3_aa: CASSETGWDEKLFF
v_call: TRBV5-5; clone_size: -; j_call: TRBJ1-1; d_call: TRBD1; cdr3_nt: TGTGCCAGCAGTTCCACAGGGGACACTGAAGCTTTCTTT; cdr3_aa: CASSSTGDTEAFF
v_call: TRBV9; clone_size: -; j_call: TRBJ1-3; d_call: -; cdr3_nt: TGTGCCAGCAGCGTAGAGGGGGGTTCTGGAAACACCATATATTTT; cdr3_aa: CASSVEGGSGNTIYF
v_call: TRBV6-2/TRBV6-3; clone_size: -; j_call: TRBJ2-7; d_call: TRBD1; cdr3_nt: TGTGCCAGCAGTTACTCGGGACAGGTTTACGAGCAGTACTTC; cdr3_aa: CASSYSGQVYEQYF
v_call: TRBV6-2/TRBV6-3; clone_size: -; j_call: TRBJ2-6; d_call: -; cdr3_nt: TGTGCCAGCAGTTACGACCGAGATAGGGGGGCCAACGTCCTGACTTTC; cdr3_aa: CASSYDRDRGANVLTF
v_call: TRBV6-5; clone_size: -; j_call: TRBJ2-7; d_call: -; cdr3_nt: TGTGCCAGCAGTTACCAGGGTCGACAGTACTTC; cdr3_aa: CASSYQGRQYF